This TCR beta chain was sequenced in a study of blood T cell repertoires in COVID-19. Study as a whole: PBMCs, B-cell-depleted T cells, or T cells provided the cDNA or gDNA that made up the material.

Assay: immunoSEQ multiplex PCR; the TCRdb copy retains only in-frame clones and omits some. The repertoire consists of more than 85,000 clones, with approximately 85% occurring once and the leading ten covering 9.5% to 15%. Germline lookup yields CDR1 MNHEY and CDR2 SMNVEV (reference sequence). CDR3 length: 14 amino acids. V lost 6 bases and J 1 base, leaving 13 bases between the germline ends. This TCR derives from a human donor in a cohort sampled during active COVID-19. The J gene is TRBJ2-7, the V gene TRBV27; D possibly corresponds to TRBD1 (6 bases). The sequenced sample consisted of peripheral blood. The DNA of the CDR3 is TGTGCCAGCAGCCTGGGGCAGGGGTCCTACGAGCAGTACTTC. It yields the protein CASSLGQGSYEQYF.